Listed here is a single TCR beta chain. The assay was carried out at the deep level. The input for sorted-subset replicate PCRs was approximately 200 ng DNA, tens of thousands of T cell genomes. Original methodology: Without quality scores, immunoSEQ junctional reads could not be filtered like full-length reads. Some clones are missing from TCRdb's copy, which holds only in-frame ones; the method was immunoSEQ multiplex PCR. V and J calls and clone size are as listed in that table; D and trimming were resolved from the DNA. Among some 1,400,000 clones listed, around 95% were seen once. The data were taken from a study of shared clonotypes between healthy human individuals. Study details: Donors, aged 18 to 49, were a couple of women and a few men.

Germline lookup yields CDR1 LNHNV and CDR2 YYDKDF (reference sequence). The CDR3 length is 16 residues. Trimming took off 1 base at V and 0 bases at J, with 10 bases between the two ends. V gene TRBV15 combines with J gene TRBJ1-3; D not resolved. The specimen was naive CD4+ T cells sorted from blood. Subset described: CD45RA+ positively selected. The clonotype comes from a man aged 25 to 45 in good health. CDR3 DNA sequence: TGTGCCACCAGCAGAGTAAGGCCAACCTCTGGAAACACCATATATTTT. This sequence encodes CATSRVRPTSGNTIYF.